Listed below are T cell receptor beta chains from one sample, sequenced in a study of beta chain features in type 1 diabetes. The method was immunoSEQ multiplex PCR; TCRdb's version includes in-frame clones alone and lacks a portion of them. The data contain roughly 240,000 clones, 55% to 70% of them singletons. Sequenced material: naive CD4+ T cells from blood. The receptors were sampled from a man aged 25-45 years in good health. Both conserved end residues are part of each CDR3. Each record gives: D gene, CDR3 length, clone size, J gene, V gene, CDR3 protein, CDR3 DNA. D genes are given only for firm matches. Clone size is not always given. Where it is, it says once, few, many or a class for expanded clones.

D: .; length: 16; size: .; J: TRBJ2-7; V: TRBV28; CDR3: CASSFPPEGRSYEQYF; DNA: TGTGCCAGCAGTTTCCCTCCCGAGGGACGCTCCTACGAGCAGTACTTC
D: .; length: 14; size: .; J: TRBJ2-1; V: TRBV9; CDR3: CASSVGENYNEQFF; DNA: TGTGCCAGCAGCGTAGGTGAAAACTACAATGAGCAGTTCTTC
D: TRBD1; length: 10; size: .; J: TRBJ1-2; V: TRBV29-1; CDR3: CSVEQGAYTF; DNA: TGCAGCGTTGAGCAGGGGGCCTACACCTTC
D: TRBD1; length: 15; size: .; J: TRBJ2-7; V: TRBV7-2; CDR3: CASSLDRGLSGEQYF; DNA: TGTGCCAGCAGCCTGGACAGGGGATTATCGGGTGAGCAGTACTTC
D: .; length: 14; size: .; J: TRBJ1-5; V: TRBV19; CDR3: CASSIDSTSGPQHF; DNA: TGTGCCAGTAGTATAGATTCGACCTCAGGGCCCCAGCATTTT
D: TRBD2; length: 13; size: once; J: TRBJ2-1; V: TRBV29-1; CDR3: CSVRDYTYNEQFF; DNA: TGCAGCGTTCGGGACTATACCTACAATGAGCAGTTCTTC
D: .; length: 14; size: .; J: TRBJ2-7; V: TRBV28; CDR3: CASSSELQLYEQYF; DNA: TGTGCCAGCAGTTCCGAATTACAGCTCTACGAGCAGTACTTC
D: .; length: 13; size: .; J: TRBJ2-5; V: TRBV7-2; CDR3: CASSLAQQETQYF; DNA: TGTGCCAGCAGCTTAGCCCAGCAAGAGACCCAGTACTTC
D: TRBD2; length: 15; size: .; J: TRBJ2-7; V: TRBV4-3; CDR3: CASSQAAGGLYEQYF; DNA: TGCGCCAGCAGCCAAGCAGCGGGAGGGCTTTACGAGCAGTACTTC
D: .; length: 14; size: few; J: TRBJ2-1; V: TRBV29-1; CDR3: CSVDSQLRSNEQFF; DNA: TGCAGCGTTGATTCCCAGCTCCGATCCAATGAGCAGTTCTTC
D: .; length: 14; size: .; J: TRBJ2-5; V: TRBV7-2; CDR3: CASSLEEARGTQYF; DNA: TGTGCCAGCAGCTTAGAAGAAGCCCGCGGGACCCAGTACTTC